This T cell receptor (beta chain) was obtained from a study of cytomegalovirus exposure and HLA in healthy donors. This CDR3 has 16 amino acids. Looked up from germline, CDR1 is MGHDK and CDR2 is SYGVNS. Concerning this clone itself: Its antigen is not identified. One junction end does not reproduce the germline sequence, and a read error may be involved.

The PCR made use of 60 Vbeta and 13 Jbeta primers. The method was immunoSEQ multiplex PCR; TCRdb's version includes in-frame clones alone and lacks a portion of them. The data contain 100,000 to 150,000 clones, about 78% of them singletons. Overall study findings and caveats: Data from an earlier analysis indicated that most TCR beta V segments were productive either about 90% or about 30% of the time. Another analysis was done later, and it associated 17,000 or so TCR beta sequences with HLA alleles at 0.05 false discovery rate. Most sequenced TCRs were rare (though some public TCRs occurred in many donors). In a later analysis, the majority of CMV-associated beta chains seemingly showed HLA restriction.

What was sequenced was PBMCs. This chain uses TRBV25-1 with TRBJ2-3, with 11 nucleotides matching TRBD1. This TCR came from a young man in good health and CMV-seronegative. The CDR3 nucleotides are TGTGCCAGCAGTGAATCACCGGGACAGGGGGATTACGCAGTTACCTTT. As protein: CASSESPGQGDYAVTF.